The sequence of this TCR beta chain was determined in a study of shared clonotypes between healthy human individuals. Profiling relied on immunoSEQ multiplex PCR, and the TCRdb table lists in-frame clones only, not all of them. The top ten hold around 0.13% of the sample, which has 2 million or so clones, roughly 96% seen once. This CDR3 contains 14 residues. Trimming took off 3 bases at V and 10 bases at J, with 13 bases between the two ends. The germline CDR1 and CDR2 sequences are MNHNS and SASEGT. This receptor was identified in a man between 18 and 29 years old in good health. The V gene is TRBV6-1, the J gene TRBJ1-6; perhaps TRBD1 as D (5 bases). Sequences were obtained from naive CD4+ T cells sorted from blood. Subset of the sample: CD45RA+ positively selected. CDR3 protein: CASSDPFGASPLHF. In DNA, the CDR3 is TGTGCCAGCAGTGACCCCTTCGGGGCCTCACCCCTCCACTTT.